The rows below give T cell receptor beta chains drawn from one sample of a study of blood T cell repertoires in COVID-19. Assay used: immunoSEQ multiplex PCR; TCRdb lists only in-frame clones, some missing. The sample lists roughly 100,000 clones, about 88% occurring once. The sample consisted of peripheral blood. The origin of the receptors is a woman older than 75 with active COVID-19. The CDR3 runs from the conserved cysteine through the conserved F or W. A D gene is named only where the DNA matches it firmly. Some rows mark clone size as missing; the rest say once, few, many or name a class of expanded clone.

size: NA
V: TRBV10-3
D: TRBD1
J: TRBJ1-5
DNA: TGTGCCGTCGGGACAGCCAACAATCAGCCCCAGCATTTT
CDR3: CAVGTANNQPQHF

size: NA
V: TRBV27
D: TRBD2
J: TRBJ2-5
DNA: TGTGCCAGCAGTCCGATTGGCGGAGGCGGGAGGAGTAGCTGGGAAGAGACCCAGTACTTC
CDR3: CASSPIGGGGRSSWEETQYF

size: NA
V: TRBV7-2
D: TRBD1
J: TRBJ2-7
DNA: TGTGCCAGCAGCTTAGACAGGGGAAGTCCCTACGAGCAGTACTTC
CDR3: CASSLDRGSPYEQYF

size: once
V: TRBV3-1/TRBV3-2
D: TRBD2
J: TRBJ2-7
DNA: TGTGCCAGCAGCCAACCTGGGACTAGCGGGAGGGTATACGAGCAGTACTTC
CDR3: CASSQPGTSGRVYEQYF

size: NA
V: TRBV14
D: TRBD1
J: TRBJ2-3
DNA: TGTGCCAGCAACGAACAGGGGATACCTACAGATACGCAGTATTTT
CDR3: CASNEQGIPTDTQYF

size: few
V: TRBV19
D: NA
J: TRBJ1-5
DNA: TGTGCCAGTAAAGAGGGTAATCAGCCCCAGCATTTT
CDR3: CASKEGNQPQHF

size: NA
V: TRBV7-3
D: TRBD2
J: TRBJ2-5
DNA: TGTGCCAGCAGCTTAATAGCGGGAGGCCAAGAGACCCAGTACTTC
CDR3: CASSLIAGGQETQYF

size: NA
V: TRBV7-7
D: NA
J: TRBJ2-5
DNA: TGTGCCAGCAGCTCTGCATCGGGGGGCCTAGAGACCCAGTACTTC
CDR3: CASSSASGGLETQYF

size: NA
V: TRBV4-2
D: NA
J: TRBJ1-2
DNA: TGTGCCAGCAGCCAAGACGCCCCGGGGGAATCACGCTATGGCTACACCTTC
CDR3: CASSQDAPGESRYGYTF

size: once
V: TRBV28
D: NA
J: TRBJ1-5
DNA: TGTGCCAGCAGTTCCTTCGACAGGCTGAATGATCAGCCCCAGCATTTT
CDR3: CASSSFDRLNDQPQHF

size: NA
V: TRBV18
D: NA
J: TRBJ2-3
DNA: TGTGCCAGCTCACCGCTACAGGTGGGCCCAGATACGCAGTATTTT
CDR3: CASSPLQVGPDTQYF

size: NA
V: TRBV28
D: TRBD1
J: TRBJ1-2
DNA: TGTGCCAGCAGTGACACCGGGACAGGGGGAGGCTACACCTTC
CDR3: CASSDTGTGGGYTF

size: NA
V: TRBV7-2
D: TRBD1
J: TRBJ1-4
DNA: TGTGCCAGCAGCCCACAGACAGGGGCAACTAATGAAAAACTGTTTTTT
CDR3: CASSPQTGATNEKLFF

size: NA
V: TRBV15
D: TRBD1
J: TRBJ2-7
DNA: TGTGCCACCAGCAGAGATCCAGGGGGATTCTACGAGCAGTACTTC
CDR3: CATSRDPGGFYEQYF

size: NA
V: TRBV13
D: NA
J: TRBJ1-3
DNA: TGTGCCAGCAGCCGCGGCGCAGCCTCTGGAAACACCATATATTTT
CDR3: CASSRGAASGNTIYF

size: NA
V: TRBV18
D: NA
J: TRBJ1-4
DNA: TGTGCCAGCTCACCACTACAGGGTCAGGGTGAAAAACTGTTTTTT
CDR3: CASSPLQGQGEKLFF

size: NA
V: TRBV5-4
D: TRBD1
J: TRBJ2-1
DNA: TGTGCCAGCAGCCGCCAGGGGGCTCCTAATGAGCAGTTCTTC
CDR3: CASSRQGAPNEQFF

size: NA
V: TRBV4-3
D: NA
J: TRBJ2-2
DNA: TGCGCCAGCAGCCAGGGGGCGAGCACCGGGGAGCTGTTTTTT
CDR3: CASSQGASTGELFF

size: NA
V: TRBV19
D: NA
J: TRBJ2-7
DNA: TGTGCCAGTAGGCCGAGGAGTGGTGCCCCTTACGAGCAGTACTTC
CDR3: CASRPRSGAPYEQYF

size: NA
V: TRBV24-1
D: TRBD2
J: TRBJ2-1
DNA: TGTGCCACCAGTGATTGGTCCCCGGGACTAGCGGACAATGAGCAGTTCTTC
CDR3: CATSDWSPGLADNEQFF

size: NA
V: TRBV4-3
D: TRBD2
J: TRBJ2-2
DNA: TGCGCCAGCAGCCAAGACCCGCTAGCGGGAGACGGGGAGCTGTTTTTT
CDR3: CASSQDPLAGDGELFF

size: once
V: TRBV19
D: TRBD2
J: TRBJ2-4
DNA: TGTGCCAGTAGTATCGGGAGGGCCTCTGGCATTCAGTACTTC
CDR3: CASSIGRASGIQYF

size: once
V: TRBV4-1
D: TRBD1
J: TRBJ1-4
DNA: TGCGCCAGCAGCCAAGATGCAGGACAGGGGTCAGCGACTAATGAAAAACTGTTTTTT
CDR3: CASSQDAGQGSATNEKLFF

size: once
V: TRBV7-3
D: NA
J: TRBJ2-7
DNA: TGTGCCAGCAGCTTACGACAGTCCTACGAGCAGTACTTC
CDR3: CASSLRQSYEQYF

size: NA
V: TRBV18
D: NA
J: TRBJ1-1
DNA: TGTGCCAGCTCTCCCGAGGCGGTGAACACTGAAGCTTTCTTT
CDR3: CASSPEAVNTEAFF